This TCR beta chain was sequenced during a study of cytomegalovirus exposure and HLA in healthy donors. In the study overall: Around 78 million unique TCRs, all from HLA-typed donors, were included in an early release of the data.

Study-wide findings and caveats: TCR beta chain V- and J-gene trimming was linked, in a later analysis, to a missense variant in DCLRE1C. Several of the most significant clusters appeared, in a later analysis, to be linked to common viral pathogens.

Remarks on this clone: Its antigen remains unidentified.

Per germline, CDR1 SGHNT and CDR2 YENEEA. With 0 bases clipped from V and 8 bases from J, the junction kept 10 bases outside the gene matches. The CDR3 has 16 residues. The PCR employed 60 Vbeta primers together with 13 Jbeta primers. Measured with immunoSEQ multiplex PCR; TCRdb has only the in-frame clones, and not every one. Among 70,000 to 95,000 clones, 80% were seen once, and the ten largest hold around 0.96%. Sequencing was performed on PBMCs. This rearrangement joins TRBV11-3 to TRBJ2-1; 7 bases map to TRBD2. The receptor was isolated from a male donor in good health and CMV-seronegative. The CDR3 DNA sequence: TGTGCCAGCAGCTTAGATGGTGGGGGGAGGGCCCATGAGCAGTTCTTC. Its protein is CASSLDGGGRAHEQFF.